Reported below is one T cell receptor (beta chain). No antigen is known for it. TCRdb redid the calling of the 5' RACE reads with MiXCR, one entry per CDR3 protein. The profile covers approximately 60,000 distinct CDR3 sequences, with 28% appearing a single time and approximately 3% taken by the ten largest. Broader study findings: Larger-cohort validation covered only one TCR beta V-J rearrangement. Greatest tumor Treg TCR overlap was with tumor naive CD4+ cells.

The sequenced sample was tumor-infiltrating memory CD4+ T cells sorted from the breast tumor. Subset here: memory CD4+ T cells, CD4+CD45RO+CD25-. The clonotype comes from a female donor with breast cancer.

The CDR3, as DNA: TGCAGTGCTAGAATGTCGTCGGGATCGTCGGGAGCTTTCTTT. Protein: CSARMSSGSSGAFF. The rearrangement uses TRBV20-1 and TRBJ1-1; D not certain. This CDR3 is 14 amino acids long. Trimming left V 2 bases short and J 10 bases short, with 20 bases between. Germline CDR1 reads DFQATT; CDR2 reads SNEGSKA (reference sequence).